Following are 18 T cell receptor beta chains from one sample sequenced in a study of cytomegalovirus exposure and HLA in healthy donors. With 60 Vbeta and 13 Jbeta primers, the PCR was carried out. The protocol was immunoSEQ multiplex PCR, while the TCRdb copy is restricted to in-frame clones and leaves out a portion. This sample has 100,000 to 150,000 clones, with over 8% found just once. The sequenced sample consisted of PBMCs. The receptors originated from a man aged 40-50 years in good health and CMV-seronegative.

The chain joins TRBV5-6 to TRBJ1-6; D gene uncertain. The ends were cut back, 1 base at V and 14 bases at J, with 16 bases in the middle. Germline CDR1 SGHDT, CDR2 YYEEEE. The CDR3 spans 14 residues. The CDR3 spells CASSLRGFRMALHF. CDR3 nucleotide sequence: TGTGCCAGCAGCTTGCGCGGTTTCAGAATGGCCCTCCACTTT. The full variable domain, completed using reference TRBV5-6 and TRBJ1-6, is DAGVTQSPTHLIKTRGQQVTLRCSPKSGHDTVSWYQQALGQGPQFIFQYYEEEERQRGNFPDRFSGHQFPNYSSELNVNALLLGDSALYLCASSLRGFRMALHFGNGTRLTVT.

In DNA form, the CDR3 reads TGTGCCAGCAGCGTACTAGGGGCTGGGGCCAACGTCCTGACTTTC. This encodes CASSVLGAGANVLTF. The rearrangement uses TRBV9 and TRBJ2-6; D is possibly TRBD1 (5 bases). Germline assignment: CDR1 SGDLS and CDR2 YYNGEE. Trimming shortened V by 1 base and J by 2 bases, and 7 bases separated the two germline ends. The CDR3 runs to 15 residues.

This clone has more than one count but fewer than ten. This chain connects TRBV9 to TRBJ2-3; D uncertain. The CDR3 runs 12 residues. V lost 0 bases, J lost 6 bases, and 5 bases lay in between. The germline V gene encodes CDR1 SGDLS and CDR2 YYNGEE. CDR3 DNA: TGTGCCAGCAGCGTAGTCATGGATACGCAGTATTTT. This codes for CASSVVMDTQYF.

The chain employs TRBV21-1 and TRBJ1-1. TRBV21-1 is a documented pseudogene. This CDR3 contains 14 residues. CDR3 amino acids: CASSLGASFTEAFF. CDR3 DNA: TGTGCCAGCAGCCTGGGAGCGTCGTTTACTGAAGCTTTCTTT.

This clone occurred a few times. The rearrangement joins TRBV10-2 to TRBJ1-1; perhaps TRBD1 as D (6 bases). The CDR3 totals 14 residues. Trimming removed 6 bases at V and 6 bases at J, with 17 bases between. Germline lookup yields CDR1 WSHSY and CDR2 SAAADI. The CDR3 nucleotides are TGCGCCAGCAGGGACAGTCGGATCGGGGCTGAAGCTTTCTTT. It yields the protein CASRDSRIGAEAFF.

The CDR3 bases are TGTGCCAGCAGGAAGCGGGAAAATAACTATGGCTACACCTTC. It yields the protein CASRKRENNYGYTF. The chain combines TRBV6-6 with TRBJ1-2; D is unresolved. With 6 bases removed from V and 1 base from J, the gap between germline ends came to 12 bases. Germline CDR1 MNHNY, CDR2 SVGAGI (reference sequence). This CDR3 has 14 amino acids.

The rearrangement uses TRBV18 and TRBJ1-2; TRBD1 is a possible D gene (5 bases). This CDR3 has 14 residues. The V end was cut by 2 bases, the J end by 4 bases, with 11 bases between. In germline, CDR1 is KGHSH, CDR2 LQKENI. The CDR3 spells CASSPGAGPYGYTF. The CDR3, as DNA: TGTGCCAGCTCACCAGGGGCAGGACCCTATGGCTACACCTTC.

V gene TRBV30 combines with J gene TRBJ2-2, with D tentatively TRBD2 (5 bases). Between the trimmed V and J ends, which lost 5 bases and 4 bases, there was a span of 17 bases. The germline gives CDR1 GTSNPN, CDR2 SVGIG (reference sequence). This CDR3 comprises 15 residues. CDR3 in DNA: TGTGCCTGGGTGGGGAGTCCAGTGGCCACCGGGGAGCTGTTTTTT. Translated, it gives CAWVGSPVATGELFF.

The rearrangement uses TRBV7-7 and TRBJ2-1, with D possibly TRBD2 on 7 matching bases. The CDR3 runs 13 residues. Germline CDR1 and CDR2: SSHAT and FNYEAQ (reference sequence). Trimming removed 4 bases at V and 9 bases at J, with 13 bases between. As DNA, the CDR3 is TGTGCCAGCAGCTCACGGGGGGCAGGTGAGCAGTTCTTC. Translated: CASSSRGAGEQFF.

V usage is TRBV10-2 and J usage is TRBJ1-6, with TRBD1 identical over 7 bases. Per the germline V gene, CDR1 is WSHSY and CDR2 is SAAADI. Trimming removed 7 bases from V and 8 bases from J; junction bases left unmatched: 5. The CDR3 is made up of 13 amino acids. CDR3 in amino acids: CASTPGGHSPLHF. The DNA for the CDR3 is TGCGCCAGCACTCCAGGGGGACATTCACCCCTCCACTTT.

This clone was detected a few times. The rearrangement links TRBV25-1 to TRBJ1-4, with a possible D match to TRBD1 (5 bases). The CDR3 is 14 residues long. The germline V gene encodes CDR1 MGHDK and CDR2 SYGVNS. Trimming removed 8 bases at V and 4 bases at J, with 14 bases between. Here the CDR3 DNA reads TGTGCCAGCGCCCCGGGACTAGGTAATGAAAAACTGTTTTTT. Protein product: CASAPGLGNEKLFF.

This clone was counted only a few times. This chain connects TRBV5-8 to TRBJ2-3, with 8 bases that match TRBD2. The CDR3 consists of 15 residues. V dropped 7 bases and J dropped 2; count of bases not matched to a gene: 9. Germline V gene sequence: CDR1 SGHTS, CDR2 YDEGEE. Here the CDR3 DNA reads TGTGCCAGCGGAACGGGGGGGAGCACCACAGATACGCAGTATTTT. Amino acids: CASGTGGSTTDTQYF.

This clone was observed a few times. The gene calls are TRBV5-6 and TRBJ2-7; the match to TRBD2 covers 7 bases. Germline CDR1 SGHDT, CDR2 YYEEEE. The junction had 4 bases not matched to a gene; V was cut back by 0 bases and J by 10 bases. CDR3 length: 12 residues. The CDR3, as DNA: TGTGCCAGCAGCTTGGGGGGGGGAAGTCAGTACTTC. Translating gives CASSLGGGSQYF.

About this clone: The sample carries other DNA sequences with the same CDR3. This chain joins TRBV27 and TRBJ2-7, with D tentatively TRBD1 (6 bases). CDR3 size: 13 residues. V was shortened by 6 bases and J by 1 base, with 10 bases between the two germline ends. CDR1 is MNHEY, CDR2 SMNVEV, per germline (reference sequence). Written as DNA, the CDR3 is TGTGCCAGCAGCTTTGGACAGTCCTACGAGCAGTACTTC. Its protein product is CASSFGQSYEQYF.

The chain employs TRBV28 and TRBJ2-1, with 7 positions matching TRBD1. The V gene's germline CDR1 is MDHEN and CDR2 SYDVKM. V was pared by 5 bases and J by 8 bases, with 9 bases of the junction left unmatched. There are 14 residues in the CDR3. The CDR3 nucleotides read TGTGCCAGCAGTCCCCTGACAGGGAACTATGAGCAGTTCTTC. Protein product: CASSPLTGNYEQFF.

This clone appeared a few times. The rearrangement joins TRBV5-1 to TRBJ2-7, with D tentatively TRBD1 (6 bases). Germline CDR1 and CDR2: SGHRS and YFSETQ. This CDR3 is built from 15 residues. Trimming left V 4 bases short and J 0 bases short, with 14 bases between. The DNA for the CDR3 is TGCGCCAGCAGCCCGACAGGATCTTTCTCCTACGAGCAGTACTTC. This encodes CASSPTGSFSYEQYF.

The V gene is TRBV28, the J gene TRBJ2-5; tentative D call: TRBD1 (6 bases). From germline, CDR1 is MDHEN and CDR2 SYDVKM. With 6 bases removed from V and 7 bases from J, the gap between germline ends came to 18 bases. The CDR3 spans 14 residues. The CDR3: CASRLPGQTGTQYF. The CDR3 nucleotides are TGTGCCAGCAGACTCCCTGGACAGACTGGGACCCAGTACTTC.

This clone was observed a single time. This chain's CDR3 is CDTSTGWAETQYF. CDR3 DNA: TGTGACACCTCGACAGGGTGGGCGGAGACCCAGTACTTC. This chain uses TRBV27 with TRBJ2-5, with 7 bases aligning to TRBD1. CDR1 and CDR2 from the germline V gene are MNHEY and SMNVEV (reference sequence). There are 13 residues in the CDR3.